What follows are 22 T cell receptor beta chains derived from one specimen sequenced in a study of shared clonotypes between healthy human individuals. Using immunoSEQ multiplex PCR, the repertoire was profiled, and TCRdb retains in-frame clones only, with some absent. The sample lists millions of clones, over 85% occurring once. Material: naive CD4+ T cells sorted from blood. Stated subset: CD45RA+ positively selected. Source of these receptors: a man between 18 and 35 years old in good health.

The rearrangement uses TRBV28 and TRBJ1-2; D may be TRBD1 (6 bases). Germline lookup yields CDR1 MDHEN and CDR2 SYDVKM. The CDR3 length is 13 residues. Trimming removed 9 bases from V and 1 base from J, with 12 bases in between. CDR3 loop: CASRGADNYGYTF. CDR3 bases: TGTGCCAGTCGGGGGGCCGATAACTATGGCTACACCTTC.

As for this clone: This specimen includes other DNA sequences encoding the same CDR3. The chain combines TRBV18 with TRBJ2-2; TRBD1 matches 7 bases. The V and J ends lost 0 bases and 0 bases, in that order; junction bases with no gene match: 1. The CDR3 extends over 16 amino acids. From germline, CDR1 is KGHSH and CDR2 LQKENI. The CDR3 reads CASSPPGTANTGELFF. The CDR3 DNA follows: TGTGCCAGCTCACCACCCGGGACAGCGAACACCGGGGAGCTGTTTTTT. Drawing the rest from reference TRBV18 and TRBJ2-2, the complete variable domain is NAGVMQNPRHLVRRRGQEARLRCSPMKGHSHVYWYRQLPEEGLKFMVYLQKENIIDESGMPKERFSAEFPKEGPSILRIQQVVRGDSAAYFCASSPPGTANTGELFFGEGSRLTVL.

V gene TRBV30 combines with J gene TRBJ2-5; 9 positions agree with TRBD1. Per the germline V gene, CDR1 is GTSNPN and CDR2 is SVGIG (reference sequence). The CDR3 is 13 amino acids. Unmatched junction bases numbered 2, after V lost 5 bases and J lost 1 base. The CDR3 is CAWDRGIQETQYF. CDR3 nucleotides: TGTGCCTGGGACAGGGGGATCCAAGAGACCCAGTACTTC.

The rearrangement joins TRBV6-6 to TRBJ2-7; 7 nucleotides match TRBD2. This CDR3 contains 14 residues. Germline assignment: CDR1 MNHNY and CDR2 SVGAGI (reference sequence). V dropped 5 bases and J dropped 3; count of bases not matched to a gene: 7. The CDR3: CASSPSGLVYEQYF. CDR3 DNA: TGTGCCAGCAGTCCCTCCGGACTAGTCTACGAGCAGTACTTC.

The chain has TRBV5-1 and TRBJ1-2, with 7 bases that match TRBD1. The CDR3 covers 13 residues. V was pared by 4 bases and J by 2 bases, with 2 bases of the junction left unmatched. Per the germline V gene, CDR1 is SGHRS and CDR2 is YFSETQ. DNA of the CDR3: TGCGCCAGCAGCCAGACAGGGAACTATGGCTACACCTTC. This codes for CASSQTGNYGYTF.

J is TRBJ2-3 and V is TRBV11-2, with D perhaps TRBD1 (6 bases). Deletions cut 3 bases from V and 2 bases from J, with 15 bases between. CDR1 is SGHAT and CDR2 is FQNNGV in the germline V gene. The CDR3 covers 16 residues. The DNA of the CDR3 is TGTGCCAGCAGCTTTCGGACAGTCAGACCCACAGATACGCAGTATTTT. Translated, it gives CASSFRTVRPTDTQYF.

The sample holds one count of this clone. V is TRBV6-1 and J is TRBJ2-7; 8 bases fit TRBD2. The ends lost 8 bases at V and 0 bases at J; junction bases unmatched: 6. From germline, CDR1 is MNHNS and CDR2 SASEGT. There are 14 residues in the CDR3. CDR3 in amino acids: CASGEGTSSYEQYF. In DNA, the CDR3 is TGTGCCAGCGGGGAGGGGACTAGCTCCTACGAGCAGTACTTC.

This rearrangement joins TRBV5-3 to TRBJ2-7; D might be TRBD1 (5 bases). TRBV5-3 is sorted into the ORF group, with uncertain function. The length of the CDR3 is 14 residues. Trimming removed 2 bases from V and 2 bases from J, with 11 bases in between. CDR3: CARSFPDRTYEQYF. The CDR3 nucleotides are TGTGCCAGAAGCTTTCCCGACAGAACCTACGAGCAGTACTTC.

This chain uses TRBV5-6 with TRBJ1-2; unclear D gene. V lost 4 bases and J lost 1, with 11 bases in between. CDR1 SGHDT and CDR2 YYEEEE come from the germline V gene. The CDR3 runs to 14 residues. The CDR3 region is CASSPDIVNYGYTF. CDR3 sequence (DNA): TGTGCCAGCAGCCCTGACATTGTTAACTATGGCTACACCTTC.

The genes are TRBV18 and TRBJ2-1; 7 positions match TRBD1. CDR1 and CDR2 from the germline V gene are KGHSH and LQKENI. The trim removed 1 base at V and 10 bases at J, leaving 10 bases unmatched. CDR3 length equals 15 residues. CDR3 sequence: CASSPRTGTVEEQFF. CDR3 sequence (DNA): TGTGCCAGCTCACCACGCACAGGGACAGTAGAAGAGCAGTTCTTC. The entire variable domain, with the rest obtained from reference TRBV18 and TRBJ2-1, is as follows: NAGVMQNPRHLVRRRGQEARLRCSPMKGHSHVYWYRQLPEEGLKFMVYLQKENIIDESGMPKERFSAEFPKEGPSILRIQQVVRGDSAAYFCASSPRTGTVEEQFFGPGTRLTVL.

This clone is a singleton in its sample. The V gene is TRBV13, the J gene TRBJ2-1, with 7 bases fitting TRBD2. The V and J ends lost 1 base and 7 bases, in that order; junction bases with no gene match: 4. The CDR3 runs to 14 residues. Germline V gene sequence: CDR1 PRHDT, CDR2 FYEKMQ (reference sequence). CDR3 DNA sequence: TGTGCCAGCAGCTTAGTTGGCGGGAGAAATGAGCAGTTCTTC. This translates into CASSLVGGRNEQFF.

DNA for the CDR3: TGCGCCAGCAGCCAAGTGCTTCGTTCAGATACGCAGTATTTT. Amino acids: CASSQVLRSDTQYF. The V and J genes are TRBV4-3 and TRBJ2-3; D unclear. The CDR3 contains 14 residues. Germline-derived CDR1 and CDR2 are LGHNA and YSLEER. Trimming took off 1 base at V and 4 bases at J, with 9 bases between the two ends.

The CDR3 sequence is CAISEPGSITDTQYF. The CDR3 DNA follows: TGTGCCATCAGTGAGCCGGGCAGTATTACAGATACGCAGTATTTT. V is TRBV10-3 and J is TRBJ2-3, with unresolved D. Trimming took off 2 bases at V and 3 bases at J, with 12 bases between the two ends. CDR3 size: 15 residues. In germline, CDR1 is ENHRY, CDR2 SYGVKD.

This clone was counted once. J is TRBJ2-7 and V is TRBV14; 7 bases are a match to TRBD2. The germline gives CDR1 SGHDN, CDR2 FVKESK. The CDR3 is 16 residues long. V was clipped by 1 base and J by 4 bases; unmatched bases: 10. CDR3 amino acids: CASSQVFGRRLYEQYF. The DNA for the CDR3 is TGTGCCAGCAGCCAAGTTTTCGGGAGGAGGCTTTACGAGCAGTACTTC.

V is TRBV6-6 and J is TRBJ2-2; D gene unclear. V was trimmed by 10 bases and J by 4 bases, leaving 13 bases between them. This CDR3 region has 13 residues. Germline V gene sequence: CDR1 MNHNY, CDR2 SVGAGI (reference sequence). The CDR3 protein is CAISSTSTGELFF. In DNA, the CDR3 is TGTGCCATTTCGAGCACATCCACCGGGGAGCTGTTTTTT.

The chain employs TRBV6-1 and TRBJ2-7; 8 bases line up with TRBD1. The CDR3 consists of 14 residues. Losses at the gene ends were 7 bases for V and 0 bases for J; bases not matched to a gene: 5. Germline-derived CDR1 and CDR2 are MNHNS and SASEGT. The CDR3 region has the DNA TGTGCCAGCATTTCCACAGGGGGCTCCTACGAGCAGTACTTC. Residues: CASISTGGSYEQYF.

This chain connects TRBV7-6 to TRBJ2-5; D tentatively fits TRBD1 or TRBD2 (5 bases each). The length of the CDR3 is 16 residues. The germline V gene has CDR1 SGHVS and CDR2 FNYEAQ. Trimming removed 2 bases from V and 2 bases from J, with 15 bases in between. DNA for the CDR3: TGTGCCAGCAGCTTAATCCGGGGCAGGAAGCAAGAGACCCAGTACTTC. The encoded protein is CASSLIRGRKQETQYF.

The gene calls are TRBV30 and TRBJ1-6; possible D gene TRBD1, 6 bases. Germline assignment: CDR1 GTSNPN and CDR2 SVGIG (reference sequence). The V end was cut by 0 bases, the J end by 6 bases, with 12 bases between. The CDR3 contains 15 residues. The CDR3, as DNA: TGTGCCTGGAGTGTGCTCAGGGGTTCTAATTCACCCCTCCACTTT. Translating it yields CAWSVLRGSNSPLHF.

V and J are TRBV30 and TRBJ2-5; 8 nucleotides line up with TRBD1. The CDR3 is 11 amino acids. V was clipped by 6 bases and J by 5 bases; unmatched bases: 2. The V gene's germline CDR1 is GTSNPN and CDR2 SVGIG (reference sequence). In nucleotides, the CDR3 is TGTGCCTGTACAGGGGGGGAGACCCAGTACTTC. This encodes CACTGGETQYF.

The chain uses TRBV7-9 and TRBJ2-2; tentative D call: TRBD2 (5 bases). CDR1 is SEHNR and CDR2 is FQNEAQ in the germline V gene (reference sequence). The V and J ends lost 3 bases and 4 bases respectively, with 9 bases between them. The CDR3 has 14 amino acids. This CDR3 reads CASSFLAPTGELFF. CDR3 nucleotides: TGTGCCAGCAGCTTCTTAGCGCCCACCGGGGAGCTGTTTTTT.

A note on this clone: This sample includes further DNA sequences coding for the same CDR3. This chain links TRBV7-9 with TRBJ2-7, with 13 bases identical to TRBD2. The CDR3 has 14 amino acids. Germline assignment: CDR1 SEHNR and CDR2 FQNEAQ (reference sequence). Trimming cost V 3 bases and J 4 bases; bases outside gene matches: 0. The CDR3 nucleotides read TGTGCCAGCAGCTTGGGACTAGCGGGGTACGAGCAGTACTTC. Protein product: CASSLGLAGYEQYF.

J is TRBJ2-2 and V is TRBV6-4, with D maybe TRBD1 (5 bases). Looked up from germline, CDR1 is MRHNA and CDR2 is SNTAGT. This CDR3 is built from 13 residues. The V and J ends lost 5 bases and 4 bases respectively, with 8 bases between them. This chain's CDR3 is CASSPQGTGELFF. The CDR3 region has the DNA TGTGCCAGCAGTCCCCAGGGCACCGGGGAGCTGTTTTTT.